This T cell receptor beta chain was sequenced in a study of beta chain features in type 1 diabetes. In the study overall: The study found patients and healthy donors alike in age, gender and cell yields.

All of the sorted populations showed purity greater than 98%. Overall study results and limits: These data did not resolve whether HLA type affects TCRB rearrangement. For Type 1 diabetes patients, all four CD4+ subsets carried TCRB CDR3s that were moderately but significantly shorter. VDJ junctions from patients with type 1 diabetes contained fewer insertions and more deletions.

Of the isolated RNA, all was reverse transcribed, and so the sequenced material was expressed TCRB transcripts. Data came from immunoSEQ multiplex PCR; TCRdb stores just in-frame clones and leaves some out. The sample consists of under 350,000 clones, approximately 24% of them appearing once. Germline V gives CDR1 SGHDT, CDR2 YYEEEE. Trimming pared 1 base from V and 2 bases from J, leaving 6 bases between. The CDR3 contains 13 residues. About this clone itself: Its antigen is not known.

The V and J genes are TRBV5-6 and TRBJ1-2; D is unresolved. Material for sequencing was naive CD4+ T cells from blood. The sequence came from a woman aged 30 to 39 with type 1 diabetes. CDR3 loop: CASSLSRNYGYTF. The CDR3 coding sequence is TGTGCCAGCAGCTTGTCCAGAAACTATGGCTACACCTTC. Full variable domain (rest looked up from reference TRBV5-6 and TRBJ1-2): DAGVTQSPTHLIKTRGQQVTLRCSPKSGHDTVSWYQQALGQGPQFIFQYYEEEERQRGNFPDRFSGHQFPNYSSELNVNALLLGDSALYLCASSLSRNYGYTFGSGTRLTVV.